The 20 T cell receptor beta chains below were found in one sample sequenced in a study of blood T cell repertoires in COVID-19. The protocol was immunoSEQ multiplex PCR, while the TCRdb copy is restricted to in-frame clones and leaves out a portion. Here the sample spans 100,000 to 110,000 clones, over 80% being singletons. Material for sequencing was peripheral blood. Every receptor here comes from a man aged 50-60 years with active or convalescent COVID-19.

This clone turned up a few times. In DNA, the CDR3 is TGTGCCAGCAGCCCCGACGGGGGGGGCACAGATACGCAGTATTTT. The encoded protein is CASSPDGGGTDTQYF. This chain links TRBV7-3 with TRBJ2-3; 8 positions agree with TRBD2. The CDR3 sequence is 15 residues long. The germline CDR1 and CDR2 sequences are SGHTA and FQGTGA. V was pared by 5 bases and J by 1 base, with 5 bases of the junction left unmatched.

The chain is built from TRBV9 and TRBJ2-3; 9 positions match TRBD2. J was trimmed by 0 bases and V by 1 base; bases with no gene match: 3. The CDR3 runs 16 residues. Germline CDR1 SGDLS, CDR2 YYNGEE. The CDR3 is CASSVMAGGSTDTQYF. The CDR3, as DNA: TGTGCCAGCAGCGTAATGGCGGGAGGGAGCACAGATACGCAGTATTTT.

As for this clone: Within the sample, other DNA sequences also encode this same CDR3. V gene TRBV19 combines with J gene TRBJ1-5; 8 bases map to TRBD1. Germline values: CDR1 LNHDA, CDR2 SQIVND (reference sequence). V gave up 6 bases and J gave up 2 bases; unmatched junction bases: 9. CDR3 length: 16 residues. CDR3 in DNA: TGTGCCAGTAGCAACCAGGGGGCTCGGGGCAATCAGCCCCAGCATTTT. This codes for CASSNQGARGNQPQHF.

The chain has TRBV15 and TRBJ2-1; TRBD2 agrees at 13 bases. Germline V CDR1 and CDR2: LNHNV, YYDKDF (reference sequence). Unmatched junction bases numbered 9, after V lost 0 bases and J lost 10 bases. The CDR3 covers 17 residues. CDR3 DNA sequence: TGTGCCACCAGCAGAGATATCGGGACTAGCGGGACCATGGAGCAGTTCTTC. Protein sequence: CATSRDIGTSGTMEQFF.

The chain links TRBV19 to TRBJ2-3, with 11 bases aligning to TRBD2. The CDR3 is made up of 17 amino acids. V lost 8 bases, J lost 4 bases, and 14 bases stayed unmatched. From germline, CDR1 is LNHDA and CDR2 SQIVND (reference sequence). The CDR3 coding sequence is TGTGCCAGTTCTCAACTTATAGCGGGAGGGCCGGCAGATACGCAGTATTTT. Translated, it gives CASSQLIAGGPADTQYF.

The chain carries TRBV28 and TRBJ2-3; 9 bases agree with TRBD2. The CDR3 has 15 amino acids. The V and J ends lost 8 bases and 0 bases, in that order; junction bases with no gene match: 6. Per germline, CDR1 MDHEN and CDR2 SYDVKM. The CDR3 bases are TGTGCCAGCGTCCATACTAGCGGGAGCACAGATACGCAGTATTTT. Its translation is CASVHTSGSTDTQYF.

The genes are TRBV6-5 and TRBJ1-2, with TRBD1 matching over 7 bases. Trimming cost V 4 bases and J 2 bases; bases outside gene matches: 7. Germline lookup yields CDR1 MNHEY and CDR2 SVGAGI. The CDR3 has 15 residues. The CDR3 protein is CASSSDLRGNYGYTF. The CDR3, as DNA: TGTGCCAGCAGTTCTGACCTCAGGGGGAACTATGGCTACACCTTC.

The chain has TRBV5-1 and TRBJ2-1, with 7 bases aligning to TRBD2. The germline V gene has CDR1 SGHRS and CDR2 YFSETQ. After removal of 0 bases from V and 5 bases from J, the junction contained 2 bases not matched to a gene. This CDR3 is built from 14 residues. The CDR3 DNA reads TGCGCCAGCAGCTTGGCCGGGGGGAACAATGAGCAGTTCTTC. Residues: CASSLAGGNNEQFF.

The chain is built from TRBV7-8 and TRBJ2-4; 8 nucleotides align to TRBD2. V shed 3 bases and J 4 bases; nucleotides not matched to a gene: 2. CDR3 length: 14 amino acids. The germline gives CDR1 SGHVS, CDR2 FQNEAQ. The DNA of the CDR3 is TGTGCCAGCAGCTTTGGCGGGGGGAAAAACATTCAGTACTTC. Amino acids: CASSFGGGKNIQYF.

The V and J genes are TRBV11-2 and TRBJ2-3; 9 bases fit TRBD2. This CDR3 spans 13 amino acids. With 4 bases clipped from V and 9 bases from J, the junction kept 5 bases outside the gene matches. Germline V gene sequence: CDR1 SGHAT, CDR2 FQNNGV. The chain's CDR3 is CASSSGLAATQYF. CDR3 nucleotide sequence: TGTGCCAGCAGCTCGGGACTAGCAGCCACGCAGTATTTT.

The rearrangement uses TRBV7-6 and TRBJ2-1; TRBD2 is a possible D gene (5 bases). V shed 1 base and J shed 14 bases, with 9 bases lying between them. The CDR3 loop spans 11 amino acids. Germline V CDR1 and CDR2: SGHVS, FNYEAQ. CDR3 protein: CASSLGRDKFF. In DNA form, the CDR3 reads TGTGCCAGCAGCTTAGGTCGGGATAAGTTCTTC. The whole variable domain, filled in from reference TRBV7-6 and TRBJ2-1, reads GAGVSQSPRYKVTKRGQDVALRCDPISGHVSLYWYRQALGQGPEFLTYFNYEAQQDKSGLPNDRFSAERPEGSISTLTIQRTEQRDSAMYRCASSLGRDKFFGPGTRLTVL.

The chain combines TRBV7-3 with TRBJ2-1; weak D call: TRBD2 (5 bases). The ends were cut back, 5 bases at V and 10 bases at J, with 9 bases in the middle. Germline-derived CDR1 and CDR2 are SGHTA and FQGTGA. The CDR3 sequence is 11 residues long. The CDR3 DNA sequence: TGTGCCAGCAGCCAGACGGGGGAGCAGTTCTTC. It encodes CASSQTGEQFF.

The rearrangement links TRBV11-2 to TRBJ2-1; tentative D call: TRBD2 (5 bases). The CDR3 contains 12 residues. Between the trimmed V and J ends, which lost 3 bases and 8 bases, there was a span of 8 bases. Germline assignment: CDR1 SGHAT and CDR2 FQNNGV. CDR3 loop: CASSFLAYEQFF. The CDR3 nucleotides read TGTGCCAGCAGCTTTCTAGCCTATGAGCAGTTCTTC.

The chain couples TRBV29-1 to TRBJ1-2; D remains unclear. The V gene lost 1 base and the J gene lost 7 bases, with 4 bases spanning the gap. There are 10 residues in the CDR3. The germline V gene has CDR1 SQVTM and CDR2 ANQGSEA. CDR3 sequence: CSVEGAGYTF. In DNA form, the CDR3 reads TGCAGCGTTGAAGGGGCTGGCTACACCTTC. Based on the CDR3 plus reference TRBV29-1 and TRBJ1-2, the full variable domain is SAVISQKPSRDICQRGTSLTIQCQVDSQVTMMFWYRQQPGQSLTLIATANQGSEATYESGFVIDKFPISRPNLTFSTLTVSNMSPEDSSIYLCSVEGAGYTFGSGTRLTVV.

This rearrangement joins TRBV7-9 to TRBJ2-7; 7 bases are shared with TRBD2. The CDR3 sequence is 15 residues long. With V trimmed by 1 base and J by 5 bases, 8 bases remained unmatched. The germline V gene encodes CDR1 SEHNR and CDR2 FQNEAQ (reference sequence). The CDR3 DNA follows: TGTGCCAGCAGCTTAGGAAGCGGGAATGGGAACGAGCAGTACTTC. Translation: CASSLGSGNGNEQYF.

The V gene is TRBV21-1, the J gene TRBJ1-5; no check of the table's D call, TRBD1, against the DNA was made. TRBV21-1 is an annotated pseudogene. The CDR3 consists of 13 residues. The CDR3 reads CASSKQDNQPQHF. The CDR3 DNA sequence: TGTGCCAGCAGCAAACAGGATAATCAGCCCCAGCATTTT.

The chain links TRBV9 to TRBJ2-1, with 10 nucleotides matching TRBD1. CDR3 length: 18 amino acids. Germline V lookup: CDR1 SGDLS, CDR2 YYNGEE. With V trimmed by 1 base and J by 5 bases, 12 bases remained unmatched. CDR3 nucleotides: TGTGCCAGCAGCGTACAGGTTTTCGGGACAGGGGCCGACAATGAGCAGTTCTTC. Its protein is CASSVQVFGTGADNEQFF.

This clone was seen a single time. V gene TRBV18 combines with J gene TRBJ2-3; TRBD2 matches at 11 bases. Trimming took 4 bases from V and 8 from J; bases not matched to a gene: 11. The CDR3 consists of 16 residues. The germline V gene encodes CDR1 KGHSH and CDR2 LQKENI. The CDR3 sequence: CASSQLAGVGQGTQYF. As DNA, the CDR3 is TGTGCCAGCTCACAACTAGCGGGAGTCGGCCAAGGTACGCAGTATTTT.

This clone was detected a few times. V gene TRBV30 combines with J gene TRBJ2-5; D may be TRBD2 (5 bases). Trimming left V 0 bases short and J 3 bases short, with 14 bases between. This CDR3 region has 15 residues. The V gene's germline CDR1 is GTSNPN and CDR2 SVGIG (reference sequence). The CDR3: CAWSVRGSTKETQYF. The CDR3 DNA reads TGTGCCTGGAGTGTACGTGGGAGCACCAAAGAGACCCAGTACTTC.

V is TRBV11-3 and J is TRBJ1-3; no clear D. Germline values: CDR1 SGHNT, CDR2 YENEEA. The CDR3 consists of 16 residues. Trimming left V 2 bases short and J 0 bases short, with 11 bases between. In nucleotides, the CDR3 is TGTGCCAGCAGCTTACGTCAGTCCCTCTCTGGAAACACCATATATTTT. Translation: CASSLRQSLSGNTIYF.